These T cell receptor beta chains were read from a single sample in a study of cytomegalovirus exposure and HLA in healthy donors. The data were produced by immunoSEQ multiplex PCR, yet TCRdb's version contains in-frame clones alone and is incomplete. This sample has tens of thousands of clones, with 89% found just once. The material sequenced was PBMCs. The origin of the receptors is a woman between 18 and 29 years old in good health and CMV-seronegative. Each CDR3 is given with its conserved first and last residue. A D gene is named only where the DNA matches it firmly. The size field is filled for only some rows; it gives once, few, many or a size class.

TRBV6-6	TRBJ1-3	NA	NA	TGTGCCAGCAATAGAGGGTATGCTCAAGGTGGAAACACCATATATTTT	CASNRGYAQGGNTIYF
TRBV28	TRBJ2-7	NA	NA	TGTGCCAGCACTAGACCCCCCGCAGAGGCCCACGAGCAGTACTTC	CASTRPPAEAHEQYF
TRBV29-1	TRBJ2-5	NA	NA	TGCAGCGTTGAAGATGTCTGGGCAGGGCAAGAGACCCAGTACTTC	CSVEDVWAGQETQYF
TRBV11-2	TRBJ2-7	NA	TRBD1	TGTGCCAGCAGCTTAGATAGAACAGGGGCCGAGCAGTACTTC	CASSLDRTGAEQYF
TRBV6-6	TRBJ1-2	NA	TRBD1	TGTGCCAGCAGTCAAAAAGGGGGACAGACTAACTATGGCTACACCTTC	CASSQKGGQTNYGYTF
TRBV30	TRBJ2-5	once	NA	TGTGCCGTTACGTTGGCGGGGGCCACGTATACCCAGTACTTC	CAVTLAGATYTQYF
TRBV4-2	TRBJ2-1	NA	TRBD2	TGTGCCAGCAGCTCTAGCGGGGGGGCGGGTAATGAGCAGTTCTTC	CASSSSGGAGNEQFF
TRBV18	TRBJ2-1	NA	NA	TGTGCCAGCTCACCACGGACGGGTTCCCAGGGTGAGCAGTTCTTC	CASSPRTGSQGEQFF
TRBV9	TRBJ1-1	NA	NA	TGTGCCAGCAGTGTAGGGAGTAACACTGAAGCTTTCTTT	CASSVGSNTEAFF
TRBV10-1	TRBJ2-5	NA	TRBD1	TGCGCCAGCAGAAACAGGGGGACGGAAGAGACCCAGTACTTC	CASRNRGTEETQYF
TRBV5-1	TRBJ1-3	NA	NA	TGCGCCAGCAGCTTCAAGACAGGCTCTGGAAACACCATATATTTT	CASSFKTGSGNTIYF
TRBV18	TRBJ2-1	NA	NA	TGTGCCAGCTCACCACAAAATGGCCAGGTTGCGGGCAATGAGCAGTTCTTC	CASSPQNGQVAGNEQFF
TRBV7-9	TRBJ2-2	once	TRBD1	TGTGCCAGCAGCCCCAGGGGGACGGACACCGGGGAGCTGTTTTTT	CASSPRGTDTGELFF
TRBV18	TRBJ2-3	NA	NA	TGTGCCAGCTCATCTTGGACAGCGTACACAGATACGCAGTATTTT	CASSSWTAYTDTQYF
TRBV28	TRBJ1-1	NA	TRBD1	TGTGCCAGCAGTTTACCCGACAGGGGGCGCTTGATGAACACTGAAGCTTTCTTT	CASSLPDRGRLMNTEAFF
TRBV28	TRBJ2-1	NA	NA	TGTGCCAGCAGCTGGGGGCAGGGAGCGGGACGAGACAATGAGCAGTTCTTC	CASSWGQGAGRDNEQFF
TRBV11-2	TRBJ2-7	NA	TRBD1	TGTGCCATCGGACAGGCCCGTATCTACGAGCAGTACTTC	CAIGQARIYEQYF
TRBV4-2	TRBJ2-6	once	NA	TGTGCCAGCAGCCAATTACGGGACTCTGGGGCCAACGTCCTGACTTTC	CASSQLRDSGANVLTF
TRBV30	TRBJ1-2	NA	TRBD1	TGTGCCTGGAGTGCCAAGGGGGCCCCCTATGGCTACACCTTC	CAWSAKGAPYGYTF
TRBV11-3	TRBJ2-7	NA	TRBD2	TGTGCCAGCAGCGCTAGCGGTTCCTACGAGCAGTACTTC	CASSASGSYEQYF
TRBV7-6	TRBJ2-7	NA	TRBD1	TGTGCCAGCAGCGCCAGCCCGGACAGGGCTTACGAGCAGTACTTC	CASSASPDRAYEQYF
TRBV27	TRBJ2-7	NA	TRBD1	TGTGCCAGCAGAAACCTGAAGGGGGCGTACGAGCAGTACTTC	CASRNLKGAYEQYF